Listed below are T cell receptor beta chains from one sample, sequenced in a study of blood T cell repertoires in COVID-19. Data came from immunoSEQ multiplex PCR; TCRdb stores just in-frame clones and leaves some out. The table lists approximately 74,000 clones, approximately 80% of them singletons. Sequencing was done on a sample of peripheral blood. The receptors come from a woman older than 75 with active or convalescent COVID-19. Each CDR3 is given with its conserved first and last residue. A D gene is named only where the DNA matches it firmly. Only part of the rows carry a size: once, few, many, or a class if the clone is expanded.

- TRBJ1-5 TRBV5-8 - CASSSGQPMGQPQHF TGTGCCAGCAGCTCCGGACAGCCCATGGGGCAGCCCCAGCATTTT
- TRBJ1-3 TRBV27 - CASSEQGLVGNTIYF TGTGCCAGCAGTGAACAGGGTTTGGTTGGAAACACCATATATTTT
TRBD2 TRBJ2-1 TRBV5-1 - CASRPSGSSYNEQFF TGCGCCAGCAGGCCTAGCGGGAGTTCCTACAATGAGCAGTTCTTC
- TRBJ2-7 TRBV7-8 - CASSLQGLYEQYF TGTGCCAGCAGCTTACAGGGACTCTACGAGCAGTACTTC
- TRBJ1-2 TRBV12-3/TRBV12-4 - CASSLVVNYGYTF TGTGCCAGCAGTTTAGTAGTTAACTATGGCTACACCTTC
- TRBJ2-7 TRBV6-4 - CASSPESGPIYEQYF TGTGCCAGCAGTCCTGAGTCTGGGCCCATTTACGAGCAGTACTTC
TRBD2 TRBJ2-5 TRBV7-2 - CASSIGGAGETQYF TGTGCCAGCAGCATCGGGGGGGCGGGAGAGACCCAGTACTTC
- TRBJ1-3 TRBV5-4 - CASSFQGGDTIYF TGTGCCAGCAGCTTCCAAGGGGGAGACACCATATATTTT
- TRBJ2-7 TRBV7-2 - CASSLPPWASPGGEQYF TGTGCCAGCAGCTTGCCCCCCTGGGCATCCCCAGGGGGGGAGCAGTACTTC
TRBD1 TRBJ2-7 TRBV7-8 - CASSLNTGEPYEQYF TGTGCCAGCAGCTTAAATACAGGGGAACCTTACGAGCAGTACTTC
TRBD1 TRBJ1-1 TRBV7-2 - CASSLALDRATEAFF TGTGCCAGCAGCTTAGCCTTGGACAGGGCTACTGAAGCTTTCTTT
- TRBJ1-1 TRBV7-9 few CASSPDGGTEAFF TGTGCCAGCAGCCCCGACGGGGGGACTGAAGCTTTCTTT
TRBD1 TRBJ2-5 TRBV4-2 - CASSHPYRDRGDQETQYF TGTGCCAGCAGCCACCCCTACCGGGACAGGGGGGACCAAGAGACCCAGTACTTC
TRBD1 TRBJ1-1 TRBV6-2/TRBV6-3 - CASSRTGGTEAFF TGTGCCAGCAGTCGGACAGGGGGCACTGAAGCTTTCTTT
- TRBJ1-6 TRBV10-2 - CASSDSDSAGYSYNSPLHF TGCGCCAGCAGTGATTCTGATTCGGCAGGGTACTCCTATAATTCACCCCTCCACTTT
- TRBJ1-5 TRBV19 - CASSIGRTNSNQPQHF TGTGCCAGTAGTATAGGGCGGACTAATAGCAATCAGCCCCAGCATTTT
TRBD2 TRBJ2-1 TRBV30 - CAWSGLGLAGQNYNEQFF TGTGCCTGGAGTGGTCTAGGTCTAGCGGGCCAAAATTACAATGAGCAGTTCTTC
TRBD2 TRBJ2-3 TRBV2 - CASRGTSGGSDTQYF TGTGCCAGCAGGGGGACTAGCGGGGGATCAGATACGCAGTATTTT
- TRBJ1-2 TRBV29-1 - CSVRYWETGGYTF TGCAGCGTCCGATACTGGGAGACTGGAGGCTACACCTTC
TRBD1 TRBJ2-7 TRBV6-1 few CASSLPGQGYEQYF TGTGCCAGCAGCCTCCCGGGACAGGGCTACGAGCAGTACTTC
TRBD1 TRBJ1-2 TRBV4-3 - CASSPDRVMGGYTF TGCGCCAGCAGTCCGGACAGGGTGATGGGTGGCTACACCTTC
- TRBJ2-7 TRBV3-1/TRBV3-2 few CASSQNRDEQYF TGTGCCAGCAGCCAAAACAGGGACGAGCAGTACTTC
- TRBJ1-2 TRBV5-4 - CASSAANYGYTF TGTGCCAGCAGCGCGGCTAACTATGGCTACACCTTC
- TRBJ2-7 TRBV7-8 - CASSLWSGDYEQYF TGTGCCAGCAGCTTATGGTCAGGGGACTACGAGCAGTACTTC
TRBD2 TRBJ2-2 TRBV6-2/TRBV6-3 - CASSYSASGVTGELFF TGTGCCAGCAGTTACTCCGCTAGCGGGGTAACCGGGGAGCTGTTTTTT
- TRBJ2-5 TRBV5-1 - CASSLAVASVFQYF TGCGCCAGCAGCTTGGCTGTCGCATCGGTTTTCCAGTACTTC
TRBD1 TRBJ1-1 TRBV28 few CASGSRGRVTEAFF TGTGCCAGCGGCTCCAGGGGGCGCGTCACTGAAGCTTTCTTT
- TRBJ2-5 TRBV7-9 - CASSSAVAQETQYF TGTGCCAGCAGCTCAGCGGTGGCACAAGAGACCCAGTACTTC
TRBD2 TRBJ2-7 TRBV7-6 once CASSLGLAGEYEQYF TGTGCCAGCAGTTTAGGACTAGCGGGAGAGTACGAGCAGTACTTC
- TRBJ1-5 TRBV7-2 - CASSLSDGPGQPQHF TGTGCCAGCAGCTTATCAGACGGCCCAGGACAGCCCCAGCATTTT
- TRBJ2-3 TRBV12-2 few CASRMTSGKSRRTDTQYF TGTGCAAGTCGCATGACTAGCGGGAAGTCGCGTCGTACAGATACGCAGTATTTT
- TRBJ1-4 TRBV7-9 few CASSYVAATNEKLFF TGTGCCAGCAGCTACGTAGCCGCAACTAATGAAAAACTGTTTTTT
- TRBJ2-2 TRBV7-9 - CAKGQGDTGELFF TGTGCCAAAGGGCAGGGCGACACCGGGGAGCTGTTTTTT
- TRBJ2-1 TRBV7-8 medium-sized CASSLGFREQFF TGTGCCAGCAGCTTAGGGTTCAGGGAGCAGTTCTTC
- TRBJ2-3 TRBV9 - CASSVVGAGGTDTQYF TGTGCCAGCAGCGTAGTCGGGGCAGGGGGGACAGATACGCAGTATTTT
TRBD1 TRBJ2-2 TRBV24-1 few CATSDPRQGSTGELFF TGTGCCACCAGTGATCCCCGACAGGGGAGCACCGGGGAGCTGTTTTTT
TRBD1 TRBJ1-4 TRBV28 - CASSSVGQINEKLFF TGTGCCAGCAGTTCAGTGGGACAGATTAATGAAAAACTGTTTTTT
TRBD2 TRBJ2-1 TRBV27 - CASSLGSGIGNEQFF TGTGCCAGCAGTTTAGGCAGCGGGATAGGAAATGAGCAGTTCTTC
TRBD2 TRBJ2-7 TRBV5-1 - CASKHGGSDEQYF TGCGCCAGCAAACATGGCGGGAGCGACGAGCAGTACTTC
TRBD2 TRBJ2-5 TRBV6-5 - CASSFGLAEAQYF TGTGCCAGCAGTTTCGGACTAGCCGAGGCCCAGTACTTC
- TRBJ1-1 TRBV19 - CASSAGYTEAFF TGTGCCAGTAGTGCAGGGTACACTGAAGCTTTCTTT
- TRBJ2-2 TRBV10-3 - CAIRGQSNTGELFF TGTGCCATCAGGGGACAATCGAACACCGGGGAGCTGTTTTTT
TRBD2 TRBJ2-2 TRBV7-6 - CASSVRGSGGGPNTGELFF TGTGCCAGCAGCGTCAGAGGTAGCGGGGGGGGACCGAACACCGGGGAGCTGTTTTTT
- TRBJ1-4 TRBV7-2 - CASSTHQGQAREKLFF TGTGCCAGCAGCACCCACCAGGGTCAAGCCCGGGAAAAACTGTTTTTT
TRBD1 TRBJ1-1 TRBV20-1 - CSASLDRRTEAFF TGCAGTGCTAGTCTGGACAGGAGGACTGAAGCTTTCTTT
TRBD2 TRBJ2-1 TRBV2 - CASVAGLLPGGPNNEQFF TGTGCCAGCGTCGCGGGTCTCCTCCCGGGGGGGCCTAATAATGAGCAGTTCTTC
TRBD2 TRBJ2-1 TRBV10-3 few CATRTSGRENEQFF TGTGCCACCCGGACTAGCGGGAGAGAAAATGAGCAGTTCTTC